This T cell receptor (beta chain) was recovered during a study of blood T cell repertoires in COVID-19. For the study at large: Collection of acute and convalescent COVID-19 samples took place in the United States, Italy and Spain. Nucleic acid was either cDNA or gDNA, and it came from T cells, B-cell-depleted T cells, or PBMCs.

The CDR3 contains 13 residues. The V segment lost 2 bases and the J segment 3 bases; nucleotides outside the gene matches: 2. Per germline, CDR1 SGHKS and CDR2 YYEKEE (reference sequence). Original processing methods: Estimation of nucleated cell counts relied on the amplification of reference gene primers. Using immunoSEQ multiplex PCR, the repertoire was profiled, and TCRdb retains in-frame clones only, with some absent. That table furnishes V, J and clone size, whereas the DNA furnished D and trimming. The sample includes over 200,000 clones, more than 70% seen only once; the top ten take 2% to 2.5%.

The sequenced sample was peripheral blood. The chain uses TRBV5-5 and TRBJ2-7, with 7 bases matching TRBD1. This clonotype originated in a woman between 45 and 60 years old with acute or convalescent COVID-19. The CDR3 sequence is CASSLRDSYEQYF. CDR3 nucleotides: TGTGCCAGCAGCTTAAGGGACAGCTACGAGCAGTACTTC.